This T cell receptor beta chain was observed in a study of shared clonotypes between healthy human individuals. Trimming left V 1 base short and J 8 bases short, with 8 bases between. Per the germline V gene, CDR1 is SGHDN and CDR2 is FVKESK. The CDR3 sequence is 13 residues long. Sequencing was at deep level. Method: immunoSEQ multiplex PCR; TCRdb's copy keeps in-frame clones and lacks some. The sample includes a few million clones, approximately 90% of them seen just once. The chain links TRBV14 to TRBJ2-2; D is uncertain. This TCR was sampled from a man between 18 and 29 years old in good health. Sequenced input: naive CD4+ T cells sorted from blood. Subset indicated: CD45RA+ positively selected. The CDR3 DNA sequence: TGTGCCAGCAGCCAAGCACGGCGGGGGGAGCTGTTTTTT. Translation gives CASSQARRGELFF.